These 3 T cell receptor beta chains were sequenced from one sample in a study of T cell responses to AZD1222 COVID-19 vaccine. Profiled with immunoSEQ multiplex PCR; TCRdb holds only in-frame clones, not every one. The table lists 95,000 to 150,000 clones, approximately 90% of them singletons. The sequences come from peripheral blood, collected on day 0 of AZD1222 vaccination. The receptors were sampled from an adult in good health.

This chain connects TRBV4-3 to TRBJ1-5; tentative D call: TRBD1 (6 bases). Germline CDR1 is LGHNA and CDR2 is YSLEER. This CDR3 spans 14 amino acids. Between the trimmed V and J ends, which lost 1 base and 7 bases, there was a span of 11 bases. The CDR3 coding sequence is TGCGCCAGCAGCCAAGGGGGGCAGGGGCAGCCCCAGCATTTT. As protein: CASSQGGQGQPQHF.

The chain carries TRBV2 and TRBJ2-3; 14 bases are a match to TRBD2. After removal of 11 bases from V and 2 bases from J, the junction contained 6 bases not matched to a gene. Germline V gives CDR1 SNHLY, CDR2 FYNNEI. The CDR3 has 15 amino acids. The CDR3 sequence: CARLAGGRVTDTQYF. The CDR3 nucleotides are TGTGCCCGACTAGCGGGAGGGAGAGTCACAGATACGCAGTATTTT.

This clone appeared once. CDR3 bases: TGTGCCAGTAGTATTTTTGCGGGGGTGGGACAAGAGACCCAGTACTTC. Protein product: CASSIFAGVGQETQYF. The V gene is TRBV19, the J gene TRBJ2-5; 7 bases are shared with TRBD2. Germline V gene sequence: CDR1 LNHDA, CDR2 SQIVND (reference sequence). This CDR3 contains 16 residues. The V segment lost 3 bases and the J segment 2 bases; nucleotides outside the gene matches: 9.